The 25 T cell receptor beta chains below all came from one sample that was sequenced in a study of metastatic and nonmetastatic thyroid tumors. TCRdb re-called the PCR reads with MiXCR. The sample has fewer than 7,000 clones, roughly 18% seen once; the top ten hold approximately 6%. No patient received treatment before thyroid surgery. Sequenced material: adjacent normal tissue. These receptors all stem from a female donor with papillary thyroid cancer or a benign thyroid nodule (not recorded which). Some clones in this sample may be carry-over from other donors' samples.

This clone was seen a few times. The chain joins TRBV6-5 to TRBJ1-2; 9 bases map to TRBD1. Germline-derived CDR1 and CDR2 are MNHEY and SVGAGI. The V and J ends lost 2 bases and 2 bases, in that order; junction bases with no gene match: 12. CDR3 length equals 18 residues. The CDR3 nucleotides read TGTGCCAGCAGTTACCCCAACTCGGGACAGGGAGTGAACTATGGCTACACCTTC. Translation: CASSYPNSGQGVNYGYTF.

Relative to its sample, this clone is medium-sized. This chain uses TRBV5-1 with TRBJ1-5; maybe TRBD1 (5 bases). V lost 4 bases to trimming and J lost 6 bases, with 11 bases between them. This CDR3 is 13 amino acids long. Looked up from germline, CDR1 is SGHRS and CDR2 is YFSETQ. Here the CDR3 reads CASSLGGTQPQHF. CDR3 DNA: TGCGCCAGCAGCCTGGGAGGGACTCAGCCCCAGCATTTT.

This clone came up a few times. The CDR3 bases are TGTGCCAGCAGTCTACAGGGGAGGGGTTCACCCCTCCACTTT. Protein: CASSLQGRGSPLHF. This chain links TRBV2 with TRBJ1-6, with 7 positions matching TRBD1. This CDR3 is built from 14 residues. CDR1 is SNHLY and CDR2 is FYNNEI in the germline V gene. The ends lost 5 bases at V and 9 bases at J; junction bases unmatched: 7. Full variable domain (remainder filled in from reference TRBV2 and TRBJ1-6): EPEVTQTPSHQVTQMGQEVILRCVPISNHLYFYWYRQILGQKVEFLVSFYNNEISEKSEIFDDQFSVERPDGSNFTLKIRSTKLEDSAMYFCASSLQGRGSPLHFGNGTRLTVT.

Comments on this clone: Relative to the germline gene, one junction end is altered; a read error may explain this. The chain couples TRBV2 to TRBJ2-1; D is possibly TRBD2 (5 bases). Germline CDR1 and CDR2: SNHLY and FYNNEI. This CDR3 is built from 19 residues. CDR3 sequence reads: CASRKDYRPLGGLLDEQFF. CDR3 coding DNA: TGTGCCAGCAGGAAAGATTACAGACCCTTAGGCGGGTTATTAGATGAGCAGTTCTTT.

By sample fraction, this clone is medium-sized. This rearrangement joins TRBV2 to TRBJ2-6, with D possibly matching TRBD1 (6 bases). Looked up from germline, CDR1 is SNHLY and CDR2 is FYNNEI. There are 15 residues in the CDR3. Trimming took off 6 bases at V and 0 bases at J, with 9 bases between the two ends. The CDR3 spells CASRQGTSGANVLTF. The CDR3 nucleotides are TGTGCCAGCAGACAGGGAACCTCTGGGGCCAACGTCCTGACTTTC.

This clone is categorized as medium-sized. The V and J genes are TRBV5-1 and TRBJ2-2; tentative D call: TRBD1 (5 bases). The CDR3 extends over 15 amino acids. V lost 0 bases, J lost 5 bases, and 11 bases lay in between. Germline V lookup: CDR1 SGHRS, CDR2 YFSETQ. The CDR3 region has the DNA TGCGCCAGCAGCTTGGCCAGGGTAGGAACCGGGGAGCTGTTTTTT. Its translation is CASSLARVGTGELFF.

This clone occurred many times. The CDR3 region is CASSPGPANTGELFF. In DNA, the CDR3 is TGTGCCAGCTCACCAGGTCCCGCGAACACCGGGGAGCTGTTTTTT. The chain combines TRBV18 with TRBJ2-2; no reliable D call. Trimming pared 2 bases from V and 0 bases from J, leaving 7 bases between. The CDR3 length is 15 residues. Germline values: CDR1 KGHSH, CDR2 LQKENI.

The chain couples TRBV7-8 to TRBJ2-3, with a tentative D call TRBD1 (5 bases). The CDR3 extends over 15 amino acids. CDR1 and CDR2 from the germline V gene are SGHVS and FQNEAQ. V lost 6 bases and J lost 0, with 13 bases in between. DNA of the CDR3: TGTGCCAGCAGTTTAACAGGAACTAGCACAGATACGCAGTATTTT. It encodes CASSLTGTSTDTQYF.

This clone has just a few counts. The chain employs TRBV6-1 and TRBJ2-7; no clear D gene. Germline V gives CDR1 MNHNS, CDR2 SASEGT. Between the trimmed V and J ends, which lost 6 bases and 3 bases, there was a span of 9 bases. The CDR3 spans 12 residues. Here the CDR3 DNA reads TGTGCCAGCAGAGCCCCCCGCTACGAGCAGTACTTC. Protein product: CASRAPRYEQYF.

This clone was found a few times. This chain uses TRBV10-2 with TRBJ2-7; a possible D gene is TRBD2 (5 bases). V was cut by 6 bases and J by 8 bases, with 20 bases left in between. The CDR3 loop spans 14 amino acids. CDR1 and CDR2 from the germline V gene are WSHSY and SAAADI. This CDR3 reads CASRPAGFSCKQYF. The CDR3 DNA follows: TGCGCCAGCAGACCGGCGGGTTTCTCCTGCAAGCAGTACTTC.

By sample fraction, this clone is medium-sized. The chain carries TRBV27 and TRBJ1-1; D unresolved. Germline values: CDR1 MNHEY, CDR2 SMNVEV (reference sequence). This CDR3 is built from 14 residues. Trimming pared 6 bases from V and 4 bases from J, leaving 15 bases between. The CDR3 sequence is CASSPTRVGTEAFF. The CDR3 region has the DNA TGTGCCAGCAGCCCGACAAGAGTAGGCACTGAAGCTTTCTTT.

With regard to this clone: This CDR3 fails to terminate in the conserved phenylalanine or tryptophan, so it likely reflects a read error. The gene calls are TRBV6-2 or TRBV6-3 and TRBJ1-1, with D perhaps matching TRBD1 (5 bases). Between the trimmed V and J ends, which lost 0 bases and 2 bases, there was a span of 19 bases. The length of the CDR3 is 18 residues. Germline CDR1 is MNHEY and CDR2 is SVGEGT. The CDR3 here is CASSYSRTGVAVNTEAFL. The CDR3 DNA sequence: TGTGCCAGCAGTTACTCCCGTACAGGCGTGGCGGTTAACACTGAAGCTTTCCTT.

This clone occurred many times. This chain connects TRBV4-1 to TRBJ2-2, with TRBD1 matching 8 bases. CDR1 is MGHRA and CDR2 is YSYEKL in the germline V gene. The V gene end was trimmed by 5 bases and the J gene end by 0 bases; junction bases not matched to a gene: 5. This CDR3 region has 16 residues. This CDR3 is CASSTTTGANTGELFF. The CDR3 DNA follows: TGCGCCAGCAGCACAACGACAGGGGCGAACACCGGGGAGCTGTTTTTT.

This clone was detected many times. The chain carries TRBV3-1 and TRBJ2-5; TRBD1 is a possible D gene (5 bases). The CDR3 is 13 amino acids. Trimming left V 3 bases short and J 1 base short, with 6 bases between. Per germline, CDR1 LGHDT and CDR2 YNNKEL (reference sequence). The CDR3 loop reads CASSQQGQETQYF. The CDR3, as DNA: TGTGCCAGCAGCCAGCAGGGCCAAGAGACCCAGTACTTC.

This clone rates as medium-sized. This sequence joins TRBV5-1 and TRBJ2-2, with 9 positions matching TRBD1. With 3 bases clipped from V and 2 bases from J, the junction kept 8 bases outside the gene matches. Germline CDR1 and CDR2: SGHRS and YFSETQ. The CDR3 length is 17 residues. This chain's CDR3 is CASSWVPGQGNTGELFF. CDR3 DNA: TGCGCCAGCAGCTGGGTACCGGGACAGGGTAACACCGGGGAGCTGTTTTTT.

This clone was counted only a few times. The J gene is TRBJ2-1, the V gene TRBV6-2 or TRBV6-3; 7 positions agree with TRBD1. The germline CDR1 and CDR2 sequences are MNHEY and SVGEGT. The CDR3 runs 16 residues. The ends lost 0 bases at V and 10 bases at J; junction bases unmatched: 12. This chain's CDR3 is CASSYSAEGAPGEQFF. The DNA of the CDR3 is TGTGCCAGCAGTTACTCGGCAGAGGGGGCGCCGGGCGAGCAGTTCTTC.

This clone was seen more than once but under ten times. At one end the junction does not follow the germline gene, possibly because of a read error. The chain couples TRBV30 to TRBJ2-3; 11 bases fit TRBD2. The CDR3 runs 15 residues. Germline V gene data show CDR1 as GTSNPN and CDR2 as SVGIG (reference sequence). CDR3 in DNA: TGTGTCTGGAGTGCCCGACTAGCGGGAACAGATACGCAGTATTTT. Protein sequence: CVWSARLAGTDTQYF.

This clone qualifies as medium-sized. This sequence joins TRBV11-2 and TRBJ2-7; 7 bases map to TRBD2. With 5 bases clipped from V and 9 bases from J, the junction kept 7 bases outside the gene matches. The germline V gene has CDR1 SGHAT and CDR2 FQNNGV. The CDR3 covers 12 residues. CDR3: CASSGETSVQYF. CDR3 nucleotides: TGTGCCAGCAGCGGGGAAACTAGCGTGCAGTACTTC.

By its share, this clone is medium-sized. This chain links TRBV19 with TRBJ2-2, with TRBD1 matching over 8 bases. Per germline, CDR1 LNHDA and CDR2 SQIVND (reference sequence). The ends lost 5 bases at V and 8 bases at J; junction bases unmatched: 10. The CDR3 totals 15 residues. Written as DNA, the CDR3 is TGTGCCAGTAGTCTGCCCGACAGGGGTACAGGGGAGCTGTTTTTT. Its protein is CASSLPDRGTGELFF.

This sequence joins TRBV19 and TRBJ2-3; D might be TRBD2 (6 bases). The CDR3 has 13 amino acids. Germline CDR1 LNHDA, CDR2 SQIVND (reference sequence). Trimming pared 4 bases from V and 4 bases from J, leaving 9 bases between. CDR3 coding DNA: TGTGCCAGTAGTACCTGGGGGGCAGATACGCAGTATTTT. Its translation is CASSTWGADTQYF. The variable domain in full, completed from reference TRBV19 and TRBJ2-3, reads DGGITQSPKYLFRKEGQNVTLSCEQNLNHDAMYWYRQDPGQGLRLIYYSQIVNDFQKGDIAEGYSVSREKKESFPLTVTSAQKNPTAFYLCASSTWGADTQYFGPGTRLTVL.

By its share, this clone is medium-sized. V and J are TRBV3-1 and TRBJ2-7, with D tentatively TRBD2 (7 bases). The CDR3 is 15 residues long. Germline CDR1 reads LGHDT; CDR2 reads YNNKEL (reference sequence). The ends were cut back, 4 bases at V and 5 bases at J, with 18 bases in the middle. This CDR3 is CASSPATGGGDEQYF. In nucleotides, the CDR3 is TGTGCCAGCAGCCCGGCTACGGGGGGCGGGGACGAGCAGTACTTC.

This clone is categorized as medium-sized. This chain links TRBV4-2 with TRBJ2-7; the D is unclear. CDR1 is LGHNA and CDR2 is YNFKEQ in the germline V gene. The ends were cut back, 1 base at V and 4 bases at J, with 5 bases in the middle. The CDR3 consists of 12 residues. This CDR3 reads CASSQGRYEQYF. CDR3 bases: TGTGCCAGCAGCCAAGGGCGGTACGAGCAGTACTTC.

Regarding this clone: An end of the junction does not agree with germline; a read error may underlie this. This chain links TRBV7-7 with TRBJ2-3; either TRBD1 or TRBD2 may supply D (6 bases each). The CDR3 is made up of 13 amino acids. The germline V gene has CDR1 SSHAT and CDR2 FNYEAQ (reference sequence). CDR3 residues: CASSQGGKDKQYF. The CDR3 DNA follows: TGTGCTAGCAGCCAAGGGGGGAAGGATAAGCAGTATTTT.

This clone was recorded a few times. The CDR3 coding sequence is TGTGCCAGCAGGAATGGCGGGGGCGCGTATTCACCCCTCCACTTT. It codes for CASRNGGGAYSPLHF. This chain uses TRBV6-2 or TRBV6-3 with TRBJ1-6; a weak D match, TRBD1 (6 bases). The CDR3 spans 15 residues. The germline V gene has CDR1 MNHEY and CDR2 SVGEGT. The V gene lost 6 bases and the J gene lost 8 bases, with 17 bases spanning the gap.

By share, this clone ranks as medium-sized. CDR3 in amino acids: CAISVTDRNSPLHF. In DNA form, the CDR3 reads TGTGCCATCAGTGTTACTGACAGAAATTCACCCCTCCACTTT. The rearrangement links TRBV10-3 to TRBJ1-6; D is perhaps TRBD1 (5 bases). The CDR3 is 14 amino acids. Germline CDR1 is ENHRY and CDR2 is SYGVKD. V lost 4 bases, J lost 7 bases, and 11 bases lay in between.